This TCR beta chain was sequenced for a study of CXCR3-negative and CXCR3-positive naive CD8 T cells. For the study at large: The dataset comprises around 140 million TRB reads in total, with about 1.5 +/- 0.3 million reads per library. Study conclusions and caveats: From TRB CDR3 properties, TCR strength was inferred; surface CD5 did not differ between naive subsets. Naive cells that were CXCR3-negative or CXCR3-positive used TRBV-TRBJ genes alike, while memory cells diverged. CXCR3-positive naive cells carried more hydrophobic TRB CDR3s than CXCR3-negative naive cells did.

The naive CD8+ gate required CD45RO-CCR7+CD27+CD95- phenotype. Researchers prepared the TRB cDNA libraries using 5' RACE with UMI labels. No DNA is given; TCRdb re-called the 5' RACE reads and lists each CDR3 protein once. This sample contains 6,000 to 7,500 distinct CDR3 sequences. Judged by frequency, this clonotype is medium-sized. Its antigen remains unknown. Germline V lookup: CDR1 SQVTM, CDR2 ANQGSEA. This CDR3 has 11 amino acids. This chain joins TRBV29-1 and TRBJ2-5. Sequencing was done on a sample of naive CXCR3+ CD8+ T cells from blood. Subset meaning: CD45RO-CCR7+CD27+CD95- naive CD8+ T cells expressing CXCR3 (TNR3+). The source is a human donor in good health. Some clones in this sample may be carry-over from other donors' samples. The CDR3 loop reads CSVVLHETQYF.